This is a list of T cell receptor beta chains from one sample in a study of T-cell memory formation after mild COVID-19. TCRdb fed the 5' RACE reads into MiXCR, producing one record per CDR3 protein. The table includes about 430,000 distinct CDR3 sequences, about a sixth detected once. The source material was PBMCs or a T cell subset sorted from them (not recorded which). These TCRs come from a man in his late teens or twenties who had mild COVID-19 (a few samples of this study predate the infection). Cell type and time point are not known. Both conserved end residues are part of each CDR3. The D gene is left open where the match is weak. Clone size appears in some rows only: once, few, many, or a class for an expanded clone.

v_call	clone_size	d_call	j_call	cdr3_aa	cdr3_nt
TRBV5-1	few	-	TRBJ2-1	CASSTGTRGDEQFF	TGCGCCAGCAGCACCGGGACCCGGGGAGATGAGCAGTTCTTC
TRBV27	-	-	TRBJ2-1	CASSSRSLVTRINEQFF	TGTGCCAGCAGTTCTAGGAGTCTTGTGACTAGAATCAATGAGCAGTTCTTC
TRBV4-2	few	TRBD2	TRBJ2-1	CASSLGLAGSSYNEQFF	TGTGCCAGCAGCCTCGGACTAGCGGGGAGCTCCTACAATGAGCAGTTCTTC
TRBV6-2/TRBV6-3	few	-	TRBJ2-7	CASSYSARYEQYF	TGTGCCAGCAGTTACTCGGCCCGCTACGAGCAGTACTTC
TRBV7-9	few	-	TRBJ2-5	CASSLATGERETQYF	TGTGCCAGCAGCTTAGCGACGGGGGAAAGAGAGACCCAGTACTTC
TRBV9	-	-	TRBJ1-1	CASSVNIDLNTEAFF	TGTGCCAGCAGCGTAAACATCGACTTGAACACTGAAGCTTTCTTT
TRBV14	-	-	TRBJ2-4	CASSQASGGISAKNIQYF	TGTGCCAGCAGCCAAGCCTCGGGCGGAATTTCGGCCAAAAACATTCAGTACTTC
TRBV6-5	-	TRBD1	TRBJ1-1	CASRSGGYTEAFF	TGTGCCAGCAGGTCAGGGGGCTACACTGAAGCTTTCTTT
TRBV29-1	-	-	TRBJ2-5	CSVVSSGPETQYF	TGCAGCGTTGTTTCTAGTGGGCCAGAGACCCAGTACTTC
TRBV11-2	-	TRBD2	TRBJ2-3	CASSHYGGGGPTDTQYF	TGTGCCAGCAGCCACTACGGCGGCGGGGGTCCCACAGATACGCAGTATTTT
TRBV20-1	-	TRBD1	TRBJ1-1	CSARSPPGGTEAFF	TGCAGTGCTAGATCCCCGCCAGGGGGCACTGAAGCTTTCTTT
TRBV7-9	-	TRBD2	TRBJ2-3	CASSFLAGGRTDTQYF	TGTGCCAGCAGCTTCCTAGCGGGGGGCCGCACAGATACGCAGTATTTT
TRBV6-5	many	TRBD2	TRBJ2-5	CASSRRLAGETQYF	TGTGCCAGCAGTCGCCGACTAGCGGGGGAGACCCAGTACTTC
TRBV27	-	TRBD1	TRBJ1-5	CASRGGTGGEPQHF	TGTGCCAGCAGGGGCGGGACAGGGGGGGAACCCCAGCATTTT
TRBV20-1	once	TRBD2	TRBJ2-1	CSARTSGGNPHEQFF	TGCAGTGCCCGAACTAGCGGCGGGAACCCCCATGAGCAGTTCTTC
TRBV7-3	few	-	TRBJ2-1	CASSQKWGNEQFF	TGTGCCAGCAGCCAGAAGTGGGGCAATGAGCAGTTCTTC
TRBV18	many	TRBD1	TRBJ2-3	CASSPLQGGADTQYF	TGTGCCAGCTCACCTCTACAGGGGGGCGCAGATACGCAGTATTTT
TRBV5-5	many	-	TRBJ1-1	CASSLLRTEAFF	TGTGCCAGCAGCTTGCTCCGCACTGAAGCTTTCTTT
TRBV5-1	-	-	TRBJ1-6	CASSLNSGQLAPLHF	TGCGCCAGCAGCTTGAATTCTGGACAGCTTGCACCCCTCCACTTT
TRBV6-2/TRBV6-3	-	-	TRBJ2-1	CASSHDLYNEQFF	TGTGCCAGCAGTCACGACTTATACAATGAGCAGTTCTTC
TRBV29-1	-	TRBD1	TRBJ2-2	CSAFGTGITGELFF	TGCAGCGCGTTCGGGACAGGTATCACCGGGGAGCTGTTTTTT
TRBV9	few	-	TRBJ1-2	CASSEDSYNYGYTF	TGTGCCAGCAGCGAAGACAGTTACAACTATGGCTACACCTTC
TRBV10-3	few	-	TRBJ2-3	CAISESTDTQYF	TGTGCCATCAGTGAAAGCACAGATACGCAGTATTTT
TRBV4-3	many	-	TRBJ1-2	CASSQDYGLAYGYTF	TGCGCCAGCAGCCAAGATTACGGGTTGGCCTATGGCTACACCTTC
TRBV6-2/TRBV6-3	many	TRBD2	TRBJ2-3	CASSSKEAGESTDTQYF	TGTGCCAGCAGTTCTAAGGAGGCGGGGGAGAGCACAGATACGCAGTATTTT
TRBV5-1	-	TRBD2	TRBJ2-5	CASSWGLAGSRETQYF	TGCGCCAGCAGCTGGGGACTAGCGGGGAGTCGAGAGACCCAGTACTTC
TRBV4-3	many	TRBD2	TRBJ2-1	CASSQDLGGAYNEQFF	TGCGCCAGCAGCCAAGATCTGGGGGGGGCCTACAATGAGCAGTTCTTC
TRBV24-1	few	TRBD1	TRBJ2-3	CATSDPGGATDTQYF	TGTGCCACCAGTGATCCAGGGGGCGCAACAGATACGCAGTATTTT